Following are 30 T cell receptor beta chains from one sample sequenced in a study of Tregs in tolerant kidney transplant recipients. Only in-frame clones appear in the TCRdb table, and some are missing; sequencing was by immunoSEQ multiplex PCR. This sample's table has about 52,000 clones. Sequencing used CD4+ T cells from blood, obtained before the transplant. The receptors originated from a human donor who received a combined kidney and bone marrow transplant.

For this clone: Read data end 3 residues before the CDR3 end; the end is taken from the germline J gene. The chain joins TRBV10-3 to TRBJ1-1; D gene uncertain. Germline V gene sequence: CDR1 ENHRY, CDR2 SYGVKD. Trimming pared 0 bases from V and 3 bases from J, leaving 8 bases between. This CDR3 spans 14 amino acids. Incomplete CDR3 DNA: TGTGCCATCAGTGAGTCAAGCGGGCACACTGAA. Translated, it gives CAISESSGHTE. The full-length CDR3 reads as CAISESSGHTEAFF.

The part of the CDR3 DNA that was read is TGCAGTGCTAGACGGACAGGGATTGGCAACTATGGC. It yields the protein CSARRTGIGNYG. The full CDR3 protein is CSARRTGIGNYGYTF. J is TRBJ1-2 and V is TRBV20-1, with 8 nucleotides matching TRBD1. The read gets to within 3 residues of the CDR3 end, and the germline J gene fills in the rest. CDR3 length: 15 residues. V dropped 2 bases and J dropped 2; count of bases not matched to a gene: 7. Germline-derived CDR1 and CDR2 are DFQATT and SNEGSKA (reference sequence).

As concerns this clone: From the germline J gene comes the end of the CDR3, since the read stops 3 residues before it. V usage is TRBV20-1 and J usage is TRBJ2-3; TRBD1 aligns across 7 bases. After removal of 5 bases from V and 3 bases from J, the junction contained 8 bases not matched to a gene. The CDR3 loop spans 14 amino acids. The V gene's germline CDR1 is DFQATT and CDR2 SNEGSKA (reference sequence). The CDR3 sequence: CSASRQGSTDTQYF. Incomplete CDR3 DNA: TGCAGTGCTTCTCGACAGGGTAGTACAGATACG.

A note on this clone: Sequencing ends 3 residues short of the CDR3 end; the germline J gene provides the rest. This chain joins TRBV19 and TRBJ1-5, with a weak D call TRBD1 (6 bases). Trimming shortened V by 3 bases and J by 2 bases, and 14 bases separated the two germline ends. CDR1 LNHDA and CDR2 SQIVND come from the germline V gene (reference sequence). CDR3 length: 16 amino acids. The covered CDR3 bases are TGTGCCAGTAGTATCAACCATCACAGGGGCAATCAGCCC. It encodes CASSINHHRGNQP. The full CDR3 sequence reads CASSINHHRGNQPQHF.

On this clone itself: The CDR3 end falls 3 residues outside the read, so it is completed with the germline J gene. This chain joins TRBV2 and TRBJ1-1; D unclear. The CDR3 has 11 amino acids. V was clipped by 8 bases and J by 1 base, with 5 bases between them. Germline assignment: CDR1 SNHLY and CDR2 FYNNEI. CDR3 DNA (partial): TGTGCCAGCGAACAGAACACTGAA. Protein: CASEQNTE. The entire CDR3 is CASEQNTEAFF.

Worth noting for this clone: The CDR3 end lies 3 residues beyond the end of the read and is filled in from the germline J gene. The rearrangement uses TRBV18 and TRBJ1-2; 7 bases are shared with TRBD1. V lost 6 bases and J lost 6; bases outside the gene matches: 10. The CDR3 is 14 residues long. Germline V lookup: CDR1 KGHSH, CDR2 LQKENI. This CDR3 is CASSPMTGSHGYTF. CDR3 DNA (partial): TGTGCCAGCTCGCCCATGACAGGGTCCCATGGC.

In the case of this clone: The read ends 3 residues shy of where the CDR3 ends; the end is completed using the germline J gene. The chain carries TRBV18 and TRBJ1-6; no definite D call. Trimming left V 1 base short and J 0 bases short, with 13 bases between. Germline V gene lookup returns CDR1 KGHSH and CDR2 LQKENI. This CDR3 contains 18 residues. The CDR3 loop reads CASSPQAGMSSYNSPLHF. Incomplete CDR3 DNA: TGTGCCAGCTCACCACAGGCAGGCATGAGCTCCTATAATTCACCC.

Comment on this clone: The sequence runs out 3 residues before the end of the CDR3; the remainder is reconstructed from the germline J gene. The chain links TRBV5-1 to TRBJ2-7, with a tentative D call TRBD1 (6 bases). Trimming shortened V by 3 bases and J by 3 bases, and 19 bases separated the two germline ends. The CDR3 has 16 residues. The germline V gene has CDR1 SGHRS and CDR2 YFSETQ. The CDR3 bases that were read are TGCGCCAGCAGCTCGACGTATGGACAGTCGATCTACGAG. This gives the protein CASSSTYGQSIYE. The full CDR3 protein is CASSSTYGQSIYEQYF. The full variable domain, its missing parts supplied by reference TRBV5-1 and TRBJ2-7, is KAGVTQTPRYLIKTRGQQVTLSCSPISGHRSVSWYQQTPGQGLQFLFEYFSETQRNKGNFPGRFSGRQFSNSRSEMNVSTLELGDSALYLCASSSTYGQSIYEQYFGPGTRLTVT.

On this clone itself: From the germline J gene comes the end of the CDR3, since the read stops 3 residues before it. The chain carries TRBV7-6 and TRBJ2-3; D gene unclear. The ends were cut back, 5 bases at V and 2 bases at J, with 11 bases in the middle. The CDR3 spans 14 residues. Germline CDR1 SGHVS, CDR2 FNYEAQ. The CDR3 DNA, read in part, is TGTGCCAGCAGCGCGGCCTACTTCACAGATACG. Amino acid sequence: CASSAAYFTDT. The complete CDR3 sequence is CASSAAYFTDTQYF.

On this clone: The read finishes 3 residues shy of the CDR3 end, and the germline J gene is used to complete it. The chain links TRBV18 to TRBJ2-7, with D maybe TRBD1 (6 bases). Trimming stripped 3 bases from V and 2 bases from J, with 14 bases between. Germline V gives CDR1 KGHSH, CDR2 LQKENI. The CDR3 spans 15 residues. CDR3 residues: CASSPSRTAPYEQYF. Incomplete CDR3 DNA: TGTGCCAGCTCACCCTCCCGGACAGCTCCCTACGAG.

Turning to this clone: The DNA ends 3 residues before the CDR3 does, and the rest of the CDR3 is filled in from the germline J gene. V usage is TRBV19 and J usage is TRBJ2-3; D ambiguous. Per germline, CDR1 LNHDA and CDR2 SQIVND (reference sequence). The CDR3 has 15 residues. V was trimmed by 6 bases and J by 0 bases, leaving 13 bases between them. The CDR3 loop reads CASSKGQASTDTQYF. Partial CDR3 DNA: TGTGCCAGTAGCAAAGGGCAAGCCAGCACAGATACG.

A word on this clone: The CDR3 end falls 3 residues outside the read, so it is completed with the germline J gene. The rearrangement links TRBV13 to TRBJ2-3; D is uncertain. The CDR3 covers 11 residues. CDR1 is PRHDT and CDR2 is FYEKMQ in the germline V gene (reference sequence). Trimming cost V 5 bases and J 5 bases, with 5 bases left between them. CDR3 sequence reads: CASSPRDTQYF. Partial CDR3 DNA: TGTGCCAGCAGCCCTCGAGATACG. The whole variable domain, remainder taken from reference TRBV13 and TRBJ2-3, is AAGVIQSPRHLIKEKRETATLKCYPIPRHDTVYWYQQGPGQDPQFLISFYEKMQSDKGSIPDRFSAQQFSDYHSELNMSSLELGDSALYFCASSPRDTQYFGPGTRLTVL.

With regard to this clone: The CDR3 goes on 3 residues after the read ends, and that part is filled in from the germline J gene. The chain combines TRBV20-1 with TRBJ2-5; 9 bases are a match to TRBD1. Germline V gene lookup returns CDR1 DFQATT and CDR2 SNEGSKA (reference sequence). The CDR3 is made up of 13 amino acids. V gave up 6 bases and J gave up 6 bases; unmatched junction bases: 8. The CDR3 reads CSAAGTGQKTQYF. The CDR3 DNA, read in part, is TGCAGTGCGGCGGGGACAGGGCAAAAGACC.

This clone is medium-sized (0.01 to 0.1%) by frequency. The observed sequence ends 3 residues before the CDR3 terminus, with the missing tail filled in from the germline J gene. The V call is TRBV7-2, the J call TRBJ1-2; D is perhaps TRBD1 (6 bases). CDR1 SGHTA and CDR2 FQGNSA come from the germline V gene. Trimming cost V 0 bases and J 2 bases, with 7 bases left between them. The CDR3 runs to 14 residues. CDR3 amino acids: CASSLAGANYGYTF. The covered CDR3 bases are TGTGCCAGCAGCTTAGCGGGGGCGAACTATGGC. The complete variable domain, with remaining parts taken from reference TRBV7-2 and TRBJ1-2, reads GAGVSQSPSNKVTEKGKDVELRCDPISGHTALYWYRQSLGQGLEFLIYFQGNSAPDKSGLPSDRFSAERTGGSVSTLTIQRTQQEDSAVYLCASSLAGANYGYTFGSGTRLTVV.

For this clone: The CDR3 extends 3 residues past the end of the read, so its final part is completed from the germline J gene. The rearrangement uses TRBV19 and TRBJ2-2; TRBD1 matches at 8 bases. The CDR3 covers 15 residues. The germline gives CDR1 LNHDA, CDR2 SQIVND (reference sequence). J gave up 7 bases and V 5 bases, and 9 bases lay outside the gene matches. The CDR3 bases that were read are TGTGCCAGTAGTCTACAGACAGGGGTGGGCGGGGAG. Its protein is CASSLQTGVGGE. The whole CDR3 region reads CASSLQTGVGGELFF.

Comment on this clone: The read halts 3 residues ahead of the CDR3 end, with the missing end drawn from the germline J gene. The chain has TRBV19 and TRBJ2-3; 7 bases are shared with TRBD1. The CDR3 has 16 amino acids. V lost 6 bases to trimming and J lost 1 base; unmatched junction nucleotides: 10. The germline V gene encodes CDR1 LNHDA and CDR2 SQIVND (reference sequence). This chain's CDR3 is CASRANRDSGTDTQYF. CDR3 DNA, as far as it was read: TGTGCCAGTAGGGCCAACCGGGACAGCGGCACAGATACG.

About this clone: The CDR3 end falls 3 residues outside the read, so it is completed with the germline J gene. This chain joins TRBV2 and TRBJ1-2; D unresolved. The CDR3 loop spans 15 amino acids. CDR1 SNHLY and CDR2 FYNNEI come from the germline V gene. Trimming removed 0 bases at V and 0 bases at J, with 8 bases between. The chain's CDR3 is CASSEARAANYGYTF. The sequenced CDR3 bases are TGTGCCAGCAGTGAAGCGCGGGCCGCTAACTATGGC. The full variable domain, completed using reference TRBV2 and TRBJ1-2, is EPEVTQTPSHQVTQMGQEVILRCVPISNHLYFYWYRQILGQKVEFLVSFYNNEISEKSEIFDDQFSVERPDGSNFTLKIRSTKLEDSAMYFCASSEARAANYGYTFGSGTRLTVV.

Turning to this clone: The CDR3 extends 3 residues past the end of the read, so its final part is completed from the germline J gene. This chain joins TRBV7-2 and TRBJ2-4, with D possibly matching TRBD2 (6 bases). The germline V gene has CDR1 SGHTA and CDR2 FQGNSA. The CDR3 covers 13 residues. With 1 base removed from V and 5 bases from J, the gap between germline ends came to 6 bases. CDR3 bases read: TGTGCCAGCAGCTTAGGACTAGAAAACATT. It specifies CASSLGLENI. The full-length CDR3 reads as CASSLGLENIQYF.

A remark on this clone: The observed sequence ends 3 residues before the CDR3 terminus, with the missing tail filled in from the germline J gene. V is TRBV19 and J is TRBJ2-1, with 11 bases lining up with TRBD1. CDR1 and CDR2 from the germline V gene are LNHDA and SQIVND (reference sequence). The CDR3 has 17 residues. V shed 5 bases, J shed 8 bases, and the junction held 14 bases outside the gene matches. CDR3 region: CASSAHFGGQGVYEQFF. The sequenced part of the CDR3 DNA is TGTGCCAGTAGTGCTCATTTCGGGGGACAGGGGGTATATGAG.

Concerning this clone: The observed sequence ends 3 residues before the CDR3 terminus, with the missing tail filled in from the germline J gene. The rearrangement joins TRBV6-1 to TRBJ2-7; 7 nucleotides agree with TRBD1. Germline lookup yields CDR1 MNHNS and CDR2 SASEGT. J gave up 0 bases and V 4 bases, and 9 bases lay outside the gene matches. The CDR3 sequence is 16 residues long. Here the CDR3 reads CASSAGARQGSYEQYF. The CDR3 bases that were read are TGTGCCAGCAGTGCAGGGGCCCGACAGGGCTCCTACGAG.

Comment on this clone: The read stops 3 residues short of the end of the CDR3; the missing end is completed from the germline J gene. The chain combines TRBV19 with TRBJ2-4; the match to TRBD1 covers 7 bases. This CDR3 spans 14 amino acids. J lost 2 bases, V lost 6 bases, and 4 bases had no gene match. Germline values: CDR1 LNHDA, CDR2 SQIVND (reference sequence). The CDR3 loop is CASSLQGSKNIQYF. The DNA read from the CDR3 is TGTGCCAGTAGCTTACAGGGGTCCAAAAACATT.

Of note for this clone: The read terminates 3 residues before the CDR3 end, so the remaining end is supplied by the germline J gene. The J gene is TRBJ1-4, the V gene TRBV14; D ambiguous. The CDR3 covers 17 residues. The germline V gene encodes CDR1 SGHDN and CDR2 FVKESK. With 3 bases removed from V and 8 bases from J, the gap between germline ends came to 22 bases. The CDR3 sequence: CASSHFESGRREEKLFF. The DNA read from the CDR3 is TGTGCCAGCAGCCACTTTGAGTCTGGCAGGCGGGAGGAAAAA. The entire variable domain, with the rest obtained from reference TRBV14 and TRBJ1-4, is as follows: EAGVTQFPSHSVIEKGQTVTLRCDPISGHDNLYWYRRVMGKEIKFLLHFVKESKQDESGMPNNRFLAERTGGTYSTLKVQPAELEDSGVYFCASSHFESGRREEKLFFGSGTQLSVL.

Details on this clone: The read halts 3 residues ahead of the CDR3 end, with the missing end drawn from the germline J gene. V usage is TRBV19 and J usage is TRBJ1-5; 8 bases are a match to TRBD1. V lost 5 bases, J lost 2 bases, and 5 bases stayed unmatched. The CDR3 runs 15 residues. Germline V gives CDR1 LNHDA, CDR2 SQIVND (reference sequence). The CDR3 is CASSYGQGGNQPQHF. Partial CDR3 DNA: TGTGCCAGTAGTTACGGACAGGGTGGCAATCAGCCC. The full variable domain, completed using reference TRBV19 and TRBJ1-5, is DGGITQSPKYLFRKEGQNVTLSCEQNLNHDAMYWYRQDPGQGLRLIYYSQIVNDFQKGDIAEGYSVSREKKESFPLTVTSAQKNPTAFYLCASSYGQGGNQPQHFGDGTRLSIL.

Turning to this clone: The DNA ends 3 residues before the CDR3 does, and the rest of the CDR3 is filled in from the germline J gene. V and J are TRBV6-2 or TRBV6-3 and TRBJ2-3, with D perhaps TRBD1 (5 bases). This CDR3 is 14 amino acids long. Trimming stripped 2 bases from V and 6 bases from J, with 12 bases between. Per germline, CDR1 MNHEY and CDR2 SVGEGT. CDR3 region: CASSYGASPDTQYF. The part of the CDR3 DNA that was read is TGTGCCAGCAGTTACGGGGCTAGTCCGGATACG.

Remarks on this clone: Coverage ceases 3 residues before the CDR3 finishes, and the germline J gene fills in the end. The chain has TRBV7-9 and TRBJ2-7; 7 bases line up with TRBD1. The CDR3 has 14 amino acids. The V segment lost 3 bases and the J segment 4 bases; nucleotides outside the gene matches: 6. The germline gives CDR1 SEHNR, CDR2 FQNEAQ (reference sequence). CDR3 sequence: CASSLKGAIYEQYF. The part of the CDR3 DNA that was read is TGTGCCAGCAGCTTGAAGGGGGCCATTTACGAG.

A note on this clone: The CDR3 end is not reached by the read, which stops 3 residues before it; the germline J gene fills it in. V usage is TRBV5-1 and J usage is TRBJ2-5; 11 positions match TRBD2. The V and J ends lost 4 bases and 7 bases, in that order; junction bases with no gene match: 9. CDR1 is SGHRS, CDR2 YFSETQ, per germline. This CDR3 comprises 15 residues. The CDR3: CASSPGLAAYGTQYF. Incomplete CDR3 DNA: TGCGCCAGCAGCCCGGGACTAGCGGCCTATGGGACC.

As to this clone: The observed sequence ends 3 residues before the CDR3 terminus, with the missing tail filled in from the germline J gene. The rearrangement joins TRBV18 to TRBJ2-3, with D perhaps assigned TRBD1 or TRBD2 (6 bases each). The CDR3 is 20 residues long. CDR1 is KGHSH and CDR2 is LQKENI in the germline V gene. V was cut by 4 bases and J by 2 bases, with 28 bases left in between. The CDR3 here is CASSRGPWRDTRSNTDTQYF. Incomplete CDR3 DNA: TGTGCCAGCTCACGGGGACCCTGGAGGGACACACGGAGTAACACAGATACG. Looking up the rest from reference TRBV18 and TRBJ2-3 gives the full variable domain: NAGVMQNPRHLVRRRGQEARLRCSPMKGHSHVYWYRQLPEEGLKFMVYLQKENIIDESGMPKERFSAEFPKEGPSILRIQQVVRGDSAAYFCASSRGPWRDTRSNTDTQYFGPGTRLTVL.

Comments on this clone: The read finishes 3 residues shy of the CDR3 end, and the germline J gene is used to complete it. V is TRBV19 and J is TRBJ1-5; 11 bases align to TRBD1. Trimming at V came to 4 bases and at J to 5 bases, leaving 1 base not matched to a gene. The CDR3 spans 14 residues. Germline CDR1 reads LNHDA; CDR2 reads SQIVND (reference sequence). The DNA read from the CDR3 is TGTGCCAGTAGTACGGACAGGGGGCATCAGCCC. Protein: CASSTDRGHQP. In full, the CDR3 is CASSTDRGHQPQHF.

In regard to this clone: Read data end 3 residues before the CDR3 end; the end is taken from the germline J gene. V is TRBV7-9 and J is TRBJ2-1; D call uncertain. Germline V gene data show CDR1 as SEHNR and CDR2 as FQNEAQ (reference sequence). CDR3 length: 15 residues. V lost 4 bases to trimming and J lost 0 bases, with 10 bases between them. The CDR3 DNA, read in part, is TGTGCCAGCAGCTCGTTATCCAGCTCCTACAATGAG. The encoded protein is CASSSLSSSYNE. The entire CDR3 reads CASSSLSSSYNEQFF.

The CDR3 protein is CASSTGGTGRTEAFF. The sequenced part of the CDR3 DNA is TGTGCCAGTAGTACCGGGGGGACAGGGCGCACTGAA. The chain employs TRBV19 and TRBJ1-1, with 9 bases fitting TRBD1. The CDR3 extends 3 residues past the end of the read, so its final part is completed from the germline J gene. V shed 4 bases and J 4 bases; nucleotides not matched to a gene: 7. This CDR3 has 15 amino acids. The germline V gene encodes CDR1 LNHDA and CDR2 SQIVND (reference sequence).